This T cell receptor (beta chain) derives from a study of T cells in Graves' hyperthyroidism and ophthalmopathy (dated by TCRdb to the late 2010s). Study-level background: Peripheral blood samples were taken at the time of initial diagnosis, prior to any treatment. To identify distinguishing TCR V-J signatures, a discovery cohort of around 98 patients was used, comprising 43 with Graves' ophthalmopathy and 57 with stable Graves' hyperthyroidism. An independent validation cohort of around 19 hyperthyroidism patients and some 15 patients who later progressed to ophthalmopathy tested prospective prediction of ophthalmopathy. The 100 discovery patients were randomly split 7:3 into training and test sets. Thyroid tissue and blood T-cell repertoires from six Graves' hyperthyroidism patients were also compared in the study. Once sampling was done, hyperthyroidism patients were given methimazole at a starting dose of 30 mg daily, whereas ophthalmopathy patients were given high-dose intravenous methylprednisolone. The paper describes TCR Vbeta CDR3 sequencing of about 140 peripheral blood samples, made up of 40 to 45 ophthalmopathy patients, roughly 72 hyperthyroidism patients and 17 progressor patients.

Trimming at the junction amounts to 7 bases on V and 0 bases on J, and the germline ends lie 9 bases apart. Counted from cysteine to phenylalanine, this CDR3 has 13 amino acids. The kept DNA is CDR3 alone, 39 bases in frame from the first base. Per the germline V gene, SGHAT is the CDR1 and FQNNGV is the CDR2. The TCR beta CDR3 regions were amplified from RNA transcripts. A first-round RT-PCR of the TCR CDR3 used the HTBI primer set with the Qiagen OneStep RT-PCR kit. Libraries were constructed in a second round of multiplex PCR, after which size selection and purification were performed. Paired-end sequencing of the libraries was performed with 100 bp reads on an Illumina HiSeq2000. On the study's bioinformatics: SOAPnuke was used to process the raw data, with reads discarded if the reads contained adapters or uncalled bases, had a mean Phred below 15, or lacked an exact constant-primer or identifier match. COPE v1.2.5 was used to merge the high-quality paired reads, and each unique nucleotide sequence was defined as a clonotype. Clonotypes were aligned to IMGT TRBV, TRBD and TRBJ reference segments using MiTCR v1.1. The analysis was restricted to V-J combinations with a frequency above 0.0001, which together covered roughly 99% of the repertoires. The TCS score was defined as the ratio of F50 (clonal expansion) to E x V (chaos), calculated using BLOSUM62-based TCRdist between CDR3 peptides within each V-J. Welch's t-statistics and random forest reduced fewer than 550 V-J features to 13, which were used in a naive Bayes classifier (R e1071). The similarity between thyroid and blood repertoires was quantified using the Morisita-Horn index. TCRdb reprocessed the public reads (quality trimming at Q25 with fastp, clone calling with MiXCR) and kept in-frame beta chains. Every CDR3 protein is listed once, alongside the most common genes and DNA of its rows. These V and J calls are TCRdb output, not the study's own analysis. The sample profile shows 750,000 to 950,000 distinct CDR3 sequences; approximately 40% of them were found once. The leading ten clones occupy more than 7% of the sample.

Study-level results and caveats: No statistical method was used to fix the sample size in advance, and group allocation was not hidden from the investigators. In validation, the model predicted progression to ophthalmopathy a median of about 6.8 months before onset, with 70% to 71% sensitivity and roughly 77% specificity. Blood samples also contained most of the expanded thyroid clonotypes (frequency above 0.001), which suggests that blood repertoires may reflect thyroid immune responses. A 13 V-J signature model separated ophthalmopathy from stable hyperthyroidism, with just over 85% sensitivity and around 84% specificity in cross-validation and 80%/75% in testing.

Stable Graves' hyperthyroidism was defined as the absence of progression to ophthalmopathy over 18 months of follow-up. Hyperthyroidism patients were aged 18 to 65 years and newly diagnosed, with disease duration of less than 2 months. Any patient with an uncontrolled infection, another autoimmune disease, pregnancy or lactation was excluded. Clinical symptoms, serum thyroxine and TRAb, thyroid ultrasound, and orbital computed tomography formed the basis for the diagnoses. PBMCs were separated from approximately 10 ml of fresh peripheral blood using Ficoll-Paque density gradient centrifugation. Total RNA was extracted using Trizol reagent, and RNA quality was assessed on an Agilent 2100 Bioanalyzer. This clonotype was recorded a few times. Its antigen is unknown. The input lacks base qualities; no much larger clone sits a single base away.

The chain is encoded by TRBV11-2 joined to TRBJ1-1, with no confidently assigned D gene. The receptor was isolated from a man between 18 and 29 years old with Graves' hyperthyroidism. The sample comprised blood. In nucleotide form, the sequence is TGTGCCAGCAAAGGGAAGGTGAACACTGAAGCTTTCTTT. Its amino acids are CASKGKVNTEAFF.